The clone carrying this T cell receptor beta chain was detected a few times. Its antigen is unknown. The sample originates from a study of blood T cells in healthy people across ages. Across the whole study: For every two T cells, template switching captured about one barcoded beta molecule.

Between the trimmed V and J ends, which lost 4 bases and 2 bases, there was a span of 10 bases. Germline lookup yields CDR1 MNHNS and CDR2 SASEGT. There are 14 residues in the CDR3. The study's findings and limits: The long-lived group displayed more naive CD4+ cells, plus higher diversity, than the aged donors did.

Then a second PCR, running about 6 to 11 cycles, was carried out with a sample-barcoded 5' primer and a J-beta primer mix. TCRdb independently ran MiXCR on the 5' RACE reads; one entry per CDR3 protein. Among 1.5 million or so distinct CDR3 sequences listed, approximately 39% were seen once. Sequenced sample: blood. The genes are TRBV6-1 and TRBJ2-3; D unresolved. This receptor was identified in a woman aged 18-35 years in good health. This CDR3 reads CASSAISTTDTQYF. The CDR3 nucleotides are TGTGCCAGCAGTGCGATCTCGACCACAGATACGCAGTATTTT.